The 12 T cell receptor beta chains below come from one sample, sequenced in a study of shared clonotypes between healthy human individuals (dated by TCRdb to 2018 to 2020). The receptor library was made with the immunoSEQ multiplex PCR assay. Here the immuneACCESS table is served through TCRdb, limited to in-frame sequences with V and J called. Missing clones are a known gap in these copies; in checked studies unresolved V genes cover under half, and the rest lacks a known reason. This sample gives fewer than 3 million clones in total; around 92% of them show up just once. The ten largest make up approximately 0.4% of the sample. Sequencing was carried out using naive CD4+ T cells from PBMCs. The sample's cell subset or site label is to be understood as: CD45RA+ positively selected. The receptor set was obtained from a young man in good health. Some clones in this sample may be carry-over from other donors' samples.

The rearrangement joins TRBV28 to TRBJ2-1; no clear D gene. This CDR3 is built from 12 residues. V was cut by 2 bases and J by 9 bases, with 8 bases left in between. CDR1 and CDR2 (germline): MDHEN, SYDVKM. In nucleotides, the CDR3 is TGTGCCAGCAGTTTAATATCTGGTGAGCAGTTCTTC. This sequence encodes CASSLISGEQFF. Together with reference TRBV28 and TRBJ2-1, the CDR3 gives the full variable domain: DVKVTQSSRYLVKRTGEKVFLECVQDMDHENMFWYRQDPGLGLRLIYFSYDVKMKEKGDIPEGYSVSREKKERFSLILESASTNQTSMYLCASSLISGEQFFGPGTRLTVL.

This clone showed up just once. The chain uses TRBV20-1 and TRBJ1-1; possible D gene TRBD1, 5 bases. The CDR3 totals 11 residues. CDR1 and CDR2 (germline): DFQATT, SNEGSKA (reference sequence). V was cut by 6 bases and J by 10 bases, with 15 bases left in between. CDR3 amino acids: CSALEEGRAFF. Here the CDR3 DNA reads TGCAGTGCCCTTGAGGAGGGGAGAGCTTTCTTT.

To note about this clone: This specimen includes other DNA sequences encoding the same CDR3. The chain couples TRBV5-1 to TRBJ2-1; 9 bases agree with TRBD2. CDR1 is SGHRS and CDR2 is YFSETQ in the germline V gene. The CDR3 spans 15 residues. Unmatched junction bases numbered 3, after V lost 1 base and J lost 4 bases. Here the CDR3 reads CASSLLAGPYNEQFF. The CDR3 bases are TGCGCCAGCAGCTTGCTAGCGGGGCCTTACAATGAGCAGTTCTTC.

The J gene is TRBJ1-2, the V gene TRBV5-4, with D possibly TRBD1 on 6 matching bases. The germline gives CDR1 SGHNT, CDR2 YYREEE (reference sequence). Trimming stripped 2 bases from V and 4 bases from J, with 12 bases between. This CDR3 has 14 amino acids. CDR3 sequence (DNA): TGTGCCAGCAGCTTCCGTCAGGGGATCTATGGCTACACCTTC. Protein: CASSFRQGIYGYTF.

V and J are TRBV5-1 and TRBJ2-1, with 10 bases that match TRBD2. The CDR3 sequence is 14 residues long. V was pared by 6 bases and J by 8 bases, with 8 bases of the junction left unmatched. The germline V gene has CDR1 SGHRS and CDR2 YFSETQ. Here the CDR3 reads CASNGLAGADEQFF. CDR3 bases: TGCGCCAGCAACGGGCTAGCGGGAGCGGATGAGCAGTTCTTC.

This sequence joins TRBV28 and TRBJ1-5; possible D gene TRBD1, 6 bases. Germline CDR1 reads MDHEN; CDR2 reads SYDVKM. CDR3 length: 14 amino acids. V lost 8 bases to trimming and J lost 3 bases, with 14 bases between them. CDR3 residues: CASVLGALNQPQHF. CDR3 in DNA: TGTGCCAGCGTCCTGGGGGCGCTCAATCAGCCCCAGCATTTT. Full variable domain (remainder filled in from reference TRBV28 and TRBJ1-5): DVKVTQSSRYLVKRTGEKVFLECVQDMDHENMFWYRQDPGLGLRLIYFSYDVKMKEKGDIPEGYSVSREKKERFSLILESASTNQTSMYLCASVLGALNQPQHFGDGTRLSIL.

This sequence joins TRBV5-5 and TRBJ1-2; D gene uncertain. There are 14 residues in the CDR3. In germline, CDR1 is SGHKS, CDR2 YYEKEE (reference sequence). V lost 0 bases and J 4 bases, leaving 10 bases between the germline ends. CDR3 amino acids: CASSLGTESYGYTF. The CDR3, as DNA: TGTGCCAGCAGCTTGGGGACGGAGAGCTATGGCTACACCTTC.

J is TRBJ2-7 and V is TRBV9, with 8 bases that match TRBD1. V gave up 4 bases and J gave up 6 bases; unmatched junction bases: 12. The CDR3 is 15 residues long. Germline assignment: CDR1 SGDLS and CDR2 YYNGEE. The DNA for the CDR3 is TGTGCCAGCAGCCCTCGAGGGGGGACAGGAGCCGAGCAGTACTTC. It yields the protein CASSPRGGTGAEQYF.

The CDR3 region has the DNA TGCGCCAGCACCCAGAGGACAGGTTCCTACAATGAGCAGTTCTTC. Its protein product is CASTQRTGSYNEQFF. The chain uses TRBV4-1 and TRBJ2-1; 7 nucleotides match TRBD1. Trimming took 7 bases from V and 1 from J; bases not matched to a gene: 7. CDR3 length equals 15 residues. Germline CDR1 reads MGHRA; CDR2 reads YSYEKL.

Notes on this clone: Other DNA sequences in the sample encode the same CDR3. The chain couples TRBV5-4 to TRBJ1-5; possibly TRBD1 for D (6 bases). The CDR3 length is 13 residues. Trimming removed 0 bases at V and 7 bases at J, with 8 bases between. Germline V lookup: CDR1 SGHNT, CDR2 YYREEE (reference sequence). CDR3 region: CASSLDREQPQHF. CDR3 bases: TGTGCCAGCAGCTTGGACAGGGAACAGCCCCAGCATTTT.

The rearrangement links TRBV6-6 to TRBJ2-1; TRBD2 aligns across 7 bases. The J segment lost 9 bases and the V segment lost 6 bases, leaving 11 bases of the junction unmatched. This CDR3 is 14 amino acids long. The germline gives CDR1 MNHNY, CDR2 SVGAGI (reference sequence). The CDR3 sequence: CASRTHQGEGEQFF. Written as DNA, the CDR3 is TGTGCCAGCAGGACCCATCAAGGGGAGGGTGAGCAGTTCTTC.

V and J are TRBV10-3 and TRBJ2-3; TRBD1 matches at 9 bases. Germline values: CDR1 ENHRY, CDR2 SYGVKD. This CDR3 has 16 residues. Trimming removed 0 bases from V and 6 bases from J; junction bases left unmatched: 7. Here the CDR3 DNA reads TGTGCCATCAGTGAGTCAACAGGGGGCGCACGGGATACGCAGTATTTT. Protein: CAISESTGGARDTQYF.